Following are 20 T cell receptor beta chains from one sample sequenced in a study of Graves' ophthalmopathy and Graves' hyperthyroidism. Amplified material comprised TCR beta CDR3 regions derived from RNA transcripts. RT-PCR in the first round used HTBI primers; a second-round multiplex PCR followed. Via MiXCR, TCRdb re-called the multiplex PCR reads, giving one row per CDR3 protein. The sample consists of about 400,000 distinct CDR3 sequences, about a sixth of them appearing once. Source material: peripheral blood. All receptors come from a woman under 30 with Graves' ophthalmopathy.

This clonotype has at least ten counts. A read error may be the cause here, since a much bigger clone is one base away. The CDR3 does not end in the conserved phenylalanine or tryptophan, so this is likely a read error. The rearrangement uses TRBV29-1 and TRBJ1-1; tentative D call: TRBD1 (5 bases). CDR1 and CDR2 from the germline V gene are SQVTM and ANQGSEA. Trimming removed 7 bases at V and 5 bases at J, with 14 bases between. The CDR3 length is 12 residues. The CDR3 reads CSGGLGETEAFL. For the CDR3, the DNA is TGCAGCGGGGGGTTAGGTGAGACTGAAGCTTTCCTT.

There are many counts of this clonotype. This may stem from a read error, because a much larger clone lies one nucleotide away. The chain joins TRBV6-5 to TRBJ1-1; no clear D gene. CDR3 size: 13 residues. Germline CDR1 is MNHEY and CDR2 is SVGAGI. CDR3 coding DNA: TGTGCCAGCAGTTACTCGACTGACACTGAAGCTTCCTTT. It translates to CASSYSTDTEASF.

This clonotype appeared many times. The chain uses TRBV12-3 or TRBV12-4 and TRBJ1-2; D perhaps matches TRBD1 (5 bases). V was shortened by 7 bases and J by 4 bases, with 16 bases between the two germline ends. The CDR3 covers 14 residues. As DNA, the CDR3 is TGTGCCAGCACCCCCCCAGGGATCGCCTATGGCTACACCTTC. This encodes CASTPPGIAYGYTF.

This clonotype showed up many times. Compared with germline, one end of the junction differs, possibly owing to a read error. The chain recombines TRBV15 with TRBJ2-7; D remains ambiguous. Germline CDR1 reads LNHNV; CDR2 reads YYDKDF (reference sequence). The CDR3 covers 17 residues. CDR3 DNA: TGTGCCACCAGCAGAGAAAGTTGGGGTCGCCCTAACTACAAGCAGTACTTC. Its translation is CATSRESWGRPNYKQYF. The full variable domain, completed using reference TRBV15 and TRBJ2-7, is DAMVIQNPRYQVTQFGKPVTLSCSQTLNHNVMYWYQQKSSQAPKLLFHYYDKDFNNEADTPDNFQSRRPNTSFCFLDIRSPGLGDTAMYLCATSRESWGRPNYKQYFGPGTRLTVT.

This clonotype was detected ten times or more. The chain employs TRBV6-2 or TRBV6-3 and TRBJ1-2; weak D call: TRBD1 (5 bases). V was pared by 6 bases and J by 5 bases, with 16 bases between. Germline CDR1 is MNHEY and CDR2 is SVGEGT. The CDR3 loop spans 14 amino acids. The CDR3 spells CASSESGRGYGYTF. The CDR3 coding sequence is TGTGCCAGCAGCGAGTCGGGAAGGGGATATGGCTACACCTTC.

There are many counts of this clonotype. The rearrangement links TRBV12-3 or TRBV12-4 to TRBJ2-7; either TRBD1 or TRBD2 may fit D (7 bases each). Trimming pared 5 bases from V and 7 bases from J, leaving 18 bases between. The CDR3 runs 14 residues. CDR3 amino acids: CASSPPGGAGEQYF. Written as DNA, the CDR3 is TGTGCCAGCAGTCCCCCAGGGGGGGCCGGGGAGCAGTACTTC.

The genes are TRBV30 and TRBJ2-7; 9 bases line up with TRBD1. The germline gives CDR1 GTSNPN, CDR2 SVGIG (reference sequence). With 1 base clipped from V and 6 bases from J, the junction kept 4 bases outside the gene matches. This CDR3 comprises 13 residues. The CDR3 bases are TGTGCCTGGAGTGGCGGGACAGGGTTCGAGCAGTACTTC. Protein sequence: CAWSGGTGFEQYF.

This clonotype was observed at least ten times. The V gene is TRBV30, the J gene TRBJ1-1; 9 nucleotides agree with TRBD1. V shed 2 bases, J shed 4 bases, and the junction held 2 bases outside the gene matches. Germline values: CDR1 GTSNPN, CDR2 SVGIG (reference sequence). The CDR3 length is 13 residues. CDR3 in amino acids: CAWSTGGITEAFF. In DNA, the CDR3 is TGTGCCTGGAGTACAGGGGGCATCACTGAAGCTTTCTTT.

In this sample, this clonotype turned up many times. The CDR3 bases are TGTGCCAGCAGTGGTCCGGGACGGAGTATAAAGACCTTC. Its translation: CASSGPGRSIKTF. The chain is built from TRBV6-1 and TRBJ1-2, with D possibly TRBD1 on 5 matching bases. The ends were cut back, 4 bases at V and 14 bases at J, with 20 bases in the middle. The CDR3 sequence is 13 residues long. Germline values: CDR1 MNHNS, CDR2 SASEGT.

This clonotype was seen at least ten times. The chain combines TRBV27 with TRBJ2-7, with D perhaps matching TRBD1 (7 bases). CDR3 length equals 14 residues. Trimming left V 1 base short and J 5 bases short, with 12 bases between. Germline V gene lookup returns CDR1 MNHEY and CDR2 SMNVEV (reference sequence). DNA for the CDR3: TGTGCCAGCAGTTTATGGGGCAGGGGGGACGAGCAGTACTTC. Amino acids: CASSLWGRGDEQYF.

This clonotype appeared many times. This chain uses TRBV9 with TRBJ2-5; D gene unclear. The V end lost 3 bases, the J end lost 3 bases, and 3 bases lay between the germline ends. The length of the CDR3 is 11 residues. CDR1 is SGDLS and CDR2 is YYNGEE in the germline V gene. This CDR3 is CASSDEETQYF. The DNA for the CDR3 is TGTGCCAGCAGCGACGAAGAGACCCAGTACTTC. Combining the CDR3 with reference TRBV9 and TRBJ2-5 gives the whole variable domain DSGVTQTPKHLITATGQRVTLRCSPRSGDLSVYWYQQSLDQGLQFLIQYYNGEERAKGNILERFSAQQFPDLHSELNLSSLELGDSALYFCASSDEETQYFGPGTRLLVL.

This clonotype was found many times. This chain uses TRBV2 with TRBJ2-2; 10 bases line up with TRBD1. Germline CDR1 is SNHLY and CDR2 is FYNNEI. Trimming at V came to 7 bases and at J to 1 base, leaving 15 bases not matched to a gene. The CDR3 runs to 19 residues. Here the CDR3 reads CASIGGQGRFGRNTGELFF. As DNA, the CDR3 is TGTGCCAGCATAGGGGGACAGGGGCGATTCGGGCGGAACACCGGGGAGCTGTTTTTT. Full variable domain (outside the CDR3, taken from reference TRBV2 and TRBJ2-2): EPEVTQTPSHQVTQMGQEVILRCVPISNHLYFYWYRQILGQKVEFLVSFYNNEISEKSEIFDDQFSVERPDGSNFTLKIRSTKLEDSAMYFCASIGGQGRFGRNTGELFFGEGSRLTVL.

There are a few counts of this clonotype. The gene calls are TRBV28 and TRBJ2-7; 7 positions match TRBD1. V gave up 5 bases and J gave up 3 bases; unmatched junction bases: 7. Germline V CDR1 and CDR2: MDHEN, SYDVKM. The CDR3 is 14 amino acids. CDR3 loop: CASSPLTGFYEQYF. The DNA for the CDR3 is TGTGCCAGCAGTCCGTTGACAGGGTTCTACGAGCAGTACTTC.

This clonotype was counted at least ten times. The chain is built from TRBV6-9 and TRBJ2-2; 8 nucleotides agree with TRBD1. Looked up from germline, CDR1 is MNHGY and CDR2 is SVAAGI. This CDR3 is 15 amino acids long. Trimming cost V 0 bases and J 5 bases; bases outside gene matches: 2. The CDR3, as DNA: TGTGCCAGCAGTTATTCCAGGACAGGGACCGGGGAGCTGTTTTTT. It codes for CASSYSRTGTGELFF.

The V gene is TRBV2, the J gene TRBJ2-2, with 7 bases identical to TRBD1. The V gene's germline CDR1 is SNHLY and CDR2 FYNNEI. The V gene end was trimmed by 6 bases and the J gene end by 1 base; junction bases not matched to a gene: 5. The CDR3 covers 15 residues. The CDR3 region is CASSQTGQNTGELFF. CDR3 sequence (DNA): TGTGCCAGCAGCCAGACAGGGCAGAACACCGGGGAGCTGTTTTTT. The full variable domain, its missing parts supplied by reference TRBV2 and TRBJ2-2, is EPEVTQTPSHQVTQMGQEVILRCVPISNHLYFYWYRQILGQKVEFLVSFYNNEISEKSEIFDDQFSVERPDGSNFTLKIRSTKLEDSAMYFCASSQTGQNTGELFFGEGSRLTVL.

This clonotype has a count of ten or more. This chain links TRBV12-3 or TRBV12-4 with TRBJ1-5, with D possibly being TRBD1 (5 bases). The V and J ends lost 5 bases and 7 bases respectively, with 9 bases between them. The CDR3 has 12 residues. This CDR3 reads CASSQGLQPQHF. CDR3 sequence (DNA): TGTGCCAGCAGTCAGGGCCTACAGCCCCAGCATTTT.

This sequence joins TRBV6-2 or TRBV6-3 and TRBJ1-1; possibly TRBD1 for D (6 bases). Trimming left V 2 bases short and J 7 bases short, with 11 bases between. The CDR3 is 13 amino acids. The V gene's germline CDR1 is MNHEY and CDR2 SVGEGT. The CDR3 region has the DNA TGTGCCAGCAGTTACACCGACAGGAATGAAGCTTTCTTT. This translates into CASSYTDRNEAFF.

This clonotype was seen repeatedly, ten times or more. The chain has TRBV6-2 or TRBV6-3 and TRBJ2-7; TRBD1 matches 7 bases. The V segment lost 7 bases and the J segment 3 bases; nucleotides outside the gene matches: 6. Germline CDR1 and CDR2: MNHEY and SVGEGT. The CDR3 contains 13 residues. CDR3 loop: CASTRQGSYEQYF. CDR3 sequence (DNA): TGTGCCAGCACAAGACAGGGAAGCTACGAGCAGTACTTC.

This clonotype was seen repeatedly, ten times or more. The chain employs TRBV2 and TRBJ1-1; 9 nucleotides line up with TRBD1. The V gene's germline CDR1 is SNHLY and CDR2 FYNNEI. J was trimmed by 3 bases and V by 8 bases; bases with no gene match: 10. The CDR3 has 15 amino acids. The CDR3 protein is CASPDRGPWDTEAFF. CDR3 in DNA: TGTGCCAGCCCGGACAGGGGCCCCTGGGACACTGAAGCTTTCTTT.

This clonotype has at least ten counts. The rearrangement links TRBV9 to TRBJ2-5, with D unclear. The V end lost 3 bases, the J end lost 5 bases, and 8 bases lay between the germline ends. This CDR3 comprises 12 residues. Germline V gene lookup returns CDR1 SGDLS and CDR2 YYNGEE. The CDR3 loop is CASSAPGETQYF. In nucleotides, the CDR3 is TGTGCCAGCAGCGCCCCTGGGGAGACCCAGTACTTC.